These 24 T cell receptor beta chains were all obtained from the same sample, sequenced in a study of shared clonotypes between healthy human individuals. CD45RO-negative cells were positively selected for CCR7, leaving out terminally differentiated effector memory CD45RA+ cells. Repertoires were generated with immunoSEQ multiplex PCR, while TCRdb's copy carries only in-frame clones and drops some. The profile shows around 620,000 clones, approximately 95% of them singletons. The sample taken for sequencing was naive CD8+ T cells sorted from blood. The receptors here all came from a woman in her 30s in good health.

The chain couples TRBV29-1 to TRBJ2-5, with TRBD1 matching 12 bases. Germline V gene lookup returns CDR1 SQVTM and CDR2 ANQGSEA. The V gene end was trimmed by 6 bases and the J gene end by 4 bases; junction bases not matched to a gene: 6. This CDR3 has 14 residues. CDR3 amino acids: CSVGTGGARETQYF. The CDR3 DNA reads as TGCAGCGTGGGGACAGGGGGCGCAAGAGAGACCCAGTACTTC.

The chain links TRBV28 to TRBJ2-7; perhaps TRBD1 as D (5 bases). This CDR3 has 14 amino acids. Germline V gene lookup returns CDR1 MDHEN and CDR2 SYDVKM. The V end lost 2 bases, the J end lost 4 bases, and 12 bases lay between the germline ends. The CDR3 DNA is TGTGCCAGCAGTTTACCCCGCAGGGAATACGAGCAGTACTTC. Translation: CASSLPRREYEQYF.

The CDR3 reads CASSSRGNEQFF. For the CDR3, the DNA is TGTGCCAGCAGCTCCAGGGGCAATGAGCAGTTCTTC. The chain is built from TRBV13 and TRBJ2-1; weak D call: TRBD1 (6 bases). The CDR3 extends over 12 amino acids. Trimming took off 4 bases at V and 6 bases at J, with 7 bases between the two ends. CDR1 and CDR2 (germline): PRHDT, FYEKMQ (reference sequence).

The chain is built from TRBV29-1 and TRBJ2-3, with 13 bases lining up with TRBD2. CDR3 size: 13 residues. Germline trimming cut 6 bases from V and 5 bases from J; bases unmatched to any gene: 2. CDR1 SQVTM and CDR2 ANQGSEA come from the germline V gene. CDR3 nucleotide sequence: TGCAGCGTCGGACTAGCGGGAGAAGATACGCAGTATTTT. As protein: CSVGLAGEDTQYF.

The genes are TRBV2 and TRBJ2-1; TRBD2 agrees at 9 bases. This CDR3 has 15 residues. The ends lost 3 bases at V and 4 bases at J; junction bases unmatched: 4. Germline CDR1 and CDR2: SNHLY and FYNNEI. The CDR3: CASSERTSVYNEQFF. Written as DNA, the CDR3 is TGTGCCAGCAGTGAGAGGACTAGCGTATACAATGAGCAGTTCTTC. Full variable domain (rest looked up from reference TRBV2 and TRBJ2-1): EPEVTQTPSHQVTQMGQEVILRCVPISNHLYFYWYRQILGQKVEFLVSFYNNEISEKSEIFDDQFSVERPDGSNFTLKIRSTKLEDSAMYFCASSERTSVYNEQFFGPGTRLTVL.

This rearrangement joins TRBV7-8 to TRBJ2-7; tentatively, D is TRBD1 (6 bases). The CDR3 runs 14 residues. V was pared by 2 bases and J by 2 bases, with 10 bases between. Germline CDR1 and CDR2: SGHVS and FQNEAQ. The CDR3 spells CASSLRRTAYEQYF. The CDR3 DNA reads as TGTGCCAGCAGCTTACGCAGGACAGCCTACGAGCAGTACTTC.

This clone has a handful of counts. This chain uses TRBV7-9 with TRBJ2-5; 10 nucleotides agree with TRBD2. The J call may be mistaken, given a closer DNA end match to TRBJ2-7. The V gene's germline CDR1 is SEHNR and CDR2 FQNEAQ (reference sequence). This CDR3 is 15 amino acids long. CDR3 nucleotides: TGTGCCAGCAGACCAGGACTAGCGGTCTACTACGAGCAGTACTTC. Translating gives CASRPGLAVYYEQYF.

CDR3 sequence reads: CASSEGQTSRETQYF. The CDR3 DNA is TGTGCCAGCAGCGAGGGACAGACGTCCCGGGAGACCCAGTACTTC. The chain combines TRBV9 with TRBJ2-5; 7 nucleotides match TRBD1. Germline loops: CDR1 SGDLS, CDR2 YYNGEE. This CDR3 has 15 amino acids. Germline trimming cut 3 bases from V and 5 bases from J; bases unmatched to any gene: 10.

J is TRBJ2-3 and V is TRBV9; weak D call: TRBD2 (6 bases). CDR3 size: 13 residues. Germline V gives CDR1 SGDLS, CDR2 YYNGEE. Trimming removed 2 bases from V and 6 bases from J, with 10 bases in between. CDR3 in amino acids: CASSVGGRDTQYF. The CDR3 DNA sequence: TGTGCCAGCAGCGTCGGGGGAAGGGATACGCAGTATTTT.

J is TRBJ1-5 and V is TRBV5-1; no clear D. The CDR3 contains 15 residues. Deletions cut 4 bases from V and 6 bases from J, with 17 bases between. The germline V gene has CDR1 SGHRS and CDR2 YFSETQ. DNA of the CDR3: TGCGCCAGCAGCCTGGTCGCAAGATTGGGTCAGCCCCAGCATTTT. Its protein product is CASSLVARLGQPQHF.

This chain connects TRBV23-1 to TRBJ2-7; TRBD1 agrees at 10 bases. TRBV23-1 is assigned to the ORF class and has an uncertain function. This CDR3 has 15 amino acids. V lost 6 bases and J lost 5; bases outside the gene matches: 10. The CDR3: CASSPPTGGSHEQYF. The DNA of the CDR3 is TGCGCCAGCAGCCCTCCGACAGGGGGCTCGCACGAGCAGTACTTC.

The rearrangement links TRBV11-2 to TRBJ2-3; TRBD2 aligns across 15 bases. V shed 2 bases, J shed 6 bases, and the junction held 9 bases outside the gene matches. CDR1 SGHAT and CDR2 FQNNGV come from the germline V gene. The CDR3 spans 18 residues. The chain's CDR3 is CASSLHPGLAGGVDTQYF. DNA for the CDR3: TGTGCCAGCAGCTTACACCCGGGACTAGCGGGAGGAGTCGATACGCAGTATTTT.

V usage is TRBV5-1 and J usage is TRBJ1-1, with D possibly being TRBD1 (6 bases). The V end was cut by 0 bases, the J end by 3 bases, with 15 bases between. CDR1 is SGHRS and CDR2 is YFSETQ in the germline V gene. The CDR3 is made up of 16 amino acids. This chain's CDR3 is CASSLDGRGRDTEAFF. The CDR3 DNA is TGCGCCAGCAGCTTGGACGGCAGGGGAAGGGACACTGAAGCTTTCTTT.

CDR3 in DNA: TGCGCCAGCAGCCAAGACAAGACCTTCAATCAGCCCCAGCATTTT. It is translated as CASSQDKTFNQPQHF. This chain links TRBV4-1 with TRBJ1-5; D gene ambiguous. V gave up 0 bases and J gave up 3 bases, with 9 bases separating them. The CDR3 spans 15 residues. CDR1 and CDR2 from the germline V gene are MGHRA and YSYEKL.

This clone was seen just once. The chain has TRBV7-9 and TRBJ1-5, with 7 nucleotides matching TRBD1. The CDR3 is made up of 16 amino acids. Germline values: CDR1 SEHNR, CDR2 FQNEAQ (reference sequence). The V gene end was trimmed by 2 bases and the J gene end by 4 bases; junction bases not matched to a gene: 8. In nucleotides, the CDR3 is TGTGCCAGCAGCTTAATCCTCGGGACAGCTAATCAGCCCCAGCATTTT. Encoded protein: CASSLILGTANQPQHF.

This chain uses TRBV5-1 with TRBJ1-1; D not certain. Per the germline V gene, CDR1 is SGHRS and CDR2 is YFSETQ. V was pared by 0 bases and J by 4 bases, with 7 bases between. The CDR3 loop spans 13 amino acids. The CDR3: CASSLGQSTEAFF. The CDR3 nucleotides are TGCGCCAGCAGCTTGGGGCAGAGCACTGAAGCTTTCTTT.

V gene TRBV28 combines with J gene TRBJ1-2, with D tentatively TRBD1 (6 bases). Germline V gene sequence: CDR1 MDHEN, CDR2 SYDVKM. This CDR3 comprises 14 residues. Trimming took off 6 bases at V and 4 bases at J, with 15 bases between the two ends. The CDR3 protein is CASRPQGRSYGYTF. In DNA form, the CDR3 reads TGTGCCAGCAGGCCACAGGGCCGGAGCTATGGCTACACCTTC.

This clone was seen once. CDR3 nucleotides: TGTGCCAGCCGAAATGGAGCGGGAGTCGCCGGGGAGCTGTTTTTT. Translating it yields CASRNGAGVAGELFF. The gene calls are TRBV27 and TRBJ2-2; TRBD2 aligns across 8 bases. The V and J ends lost 8 bases and 6 bases, in that order; junction bases with no gene match: 11. The CDR3 covers 15 residues. CDR1 is MNHEY, CDR2 SMNVEV, per germline (reference sequence).

V and J are TRBV4-1 and TRBJ1-4; D gene unclear. The germline V gene has CDR1 MGHRA and CDR2 YSYEKL. CDR3 length: 20 residues. The V end was cut by 0 bases, the J end by 0 bases, with 20 bases between. The CDR3 DNA reads as TGCGCCAGCAGCCAAGATGAGACCCAGCCTGCGAATTCAACTAATGAAAAACTGTTTTTT. This encodes CASSQDETQPANSTNEKLFF.

This clone occurred once. This sequence joins TRBV30 and TRBJ2-1; D unresolved. CDR3 length: 12 amino acids. The germline CDR1 and CDR2 sequences are GTSNPN and SVGIG (reference sequence). Trimming pared 4 bases from V and 6 bases from J, leaving 10 bases between. CDR3: CAWTHRSNEQFF. The CDR3 nucleotides are TGTGCCTGGACGCACAGATCCAATGAGCAGTTCTTC.

J is TRBJ2-7 and V is TRBV4-1, with a possible D match to TRBD2 (5 bases). Germline CDR1 and CDR2: MGHRA and YSYEKL. CDR3 length: 15 amino acids. Trimming took 2 bases from V and 3 from J, leaving 14 bases between them. The CDR3 spells CASSQTLLAVYEQYF. Here the CDR3 DNA reads TGCGCCAGCAGCCAAACACTGCTAGCAGTCTACGAGCAGTACTTC.

This rearrangement joins TRBV6-5 to TRBJ2-7, with D unresolved. CDR3 length: 13 amino acids. The V end lost 5 bases, the J end lost 2 bases, and 10 bases lay between the germline ends. Germline values: CDR1 MNHEY, CDR2 SVGAGI. CDR3 sequence (DNA): TGTGCCAGCAGTACTGAAGGAACCTACGAGCAGTACTTC. It is translated as CASSTEGTYEQYF.

The rearrangement links TRBV7-6 to TRBJ2-1, with TRBD2 identical over 7 bases. CDR3 length: 14 amino acids. CDR1 and CDR2 (germline): SGHVS, FNYEAQ. Trimming removed 0 bases from V and 9 bases from J; junction bases left unmatched: 5. This CDR3 reads CASSLAGGPSEQFF. The CDR3 DNA reads as TGTGCCAGCAGCTTAGCGGGAGGGCCCTCTGAGCAGTTCTTC. Drawing the rest from reference TRBV7-6 and TRBJ2-1, the complete variable domain is GAGVSQSPRYKVTKRGQDVALRCDPISGHVSLYWYRQALGQGPEFLTYFNYEAQQDKSGLPNDRFSAERPEGSISTLTIQRTEQRDSAMYRCASSLAGGPSEQFFGPGTRLTVL.

J is TRBJ2-7 and V is TRBV27; TRBD1 matches 8 bases. The CDR3 consists of 14 residues. Trimming cost V 2 bases and J 0 bases; bases outside gene matches: 0. CDR1 is MNHEY, CDR2 SMNVEV, per germline (reference sequence). The CDR3 protein is CASSLQGASYEQYF. CDR3 bases: TGTGCCAGCAGTTTACAGGGGGCCTCCTACGAGCAGTACTTC.